The 6 T cell receptor beta chains given below trace back to one sample, sequenced in a study of shared clonotypes between healthy human individuals. Produced via immunoSEQ multiplex PCR; TCRdb's table is partial and in-frame only. The sample yields about 510,000 clones, approximately 79% seen once. Sequenced: PBMCs. Every receptor here comes from a woman between 35 and 50 years old in good health. Some clones in this sample may be carry-over from other donors' samples.

CDR3 coding DNA: TGCAGTGCAATAGAGCCGGGAGAGAAGTTCTTC. Translation: CSAIEPGEKFF. This sequence joins TRBV20-1 and TRBJ2-1; D possibly corresponds to TRBD2 (6 bases). The CDR3 consists of 11 residues. V lost 6 bases and J 14 bases, leaving 17 bases between the germline ends. Germline V gene sequence: CDR1 DFQATT, CDR2 SNEGSKA (reference sequence).

The chain recombines TRBV19 with TRBJ1-5; perhaps TRBD1 as D (5 bases). CDR1 LNHDA and CDR2 SQIVND come from the germline V gene (reference sequence). V lost 4 bases to trimming and J lost 5 bases, with 12 bases between them. The CDR3 spans 14 residues. For the CDR3, the DNA is TGTGCCAGTAGTACCCGGGACCACTATCAGCCCCAGCATTTT. As protein: CASSTRDHYQPQHF.

The chain is built from TRBV27 and TRBJ2-7, with TRBD1 matching 8 bases. CDR3 length: 16 amino acids. V trimming: 8 bases; J trimming: 3 bases; junction bases outside the gene matches: 15. Looked up from germline, CDR1 is MNHEY and CDR2 is SMNVEV (reference sequence). The CDR3 DNA reads as TGTGCCAGCCGCAAAGTCTTTGGGACAGGCTACTACGAGCAGTACTTC. As protein: CASRKVFGTGYYEQYF.

The V gene is TRBV6-4, the J gene TRBJ1-2; perhaps TRBD1 as D (6 bases). The CDR3 runs 15 residues. V dropped 3 bases and J dropped 2 bases, with 13 bases sitting between them. Germline-derived CDR1 and CDR2 are MRHNA and SNTAGT. CDR3 amino acids: CASSESGHLNYGYTF. CDR3 nucleotide sequence: TGTGCCAGCAGTGAGTCGGGACACTTAAACTATGGCTACACCTTC.

V and J are TRBV6-5 and TRBJ2-1; D might be TRBD1 (5 bases). V lost 7 bases and J lost 9, with 16 bases in between. Germline V gene sequence: CDR1 MNHEY, CDR2 SVGAGI. CDR3 size: 13 residues. CDR3 loop: CASKPTGVSEQFF. CDR3 DNA sequence: TGTGCCAGCAAGCCAACAGGAGTGAGTGAGCAGTTCTTC.

This clone was detected once. The genes are TRBV2 and TRBJ2-6; D unclear. The CDR3 consists of 16 residues. Per the germline V gene, CDR1 is SNHLY and CDR2 is FYNNEI. The V end lost 4 bases, the J end lost 1 base, and 11 bases lay between the germline ends. The CDR3 is CASSVVRSSGANVLTF. CDR3 coding DNA: TGTGCCAGCAGTGTTGTACGCTCGTCTGGGGCCAACGTCCTGACTTTC.